This passage covers 2 T cell receptor beta chains from one sample sequenced in a study of blood T cells in healthy people across ages. Primers used in a second PCR of roughly 6 to 12 cycles were a sample-barcoded 5' primer and a J-beta primer mix. TCRdb re-called the 5' RACE reads with MiXCR, one entry per CDR3 protein. The sample records 500,000 to 700,000 distinct CDR3 sequences, about 30% being singletons. Sequences were obtained from blood. These receptors came from a woman at least 80 years old in good health.

The V gene is TRBV3-1, the J gene TRBJ2-5, with D tentatively TRBD2 (6 bases). Trimming took off 0 bases at V and 13 bases at J, with 15 bases between the two ends. This CDR3 has 13 amino acids. In germline, CDR1 is LGHDT, CDR2 YNNKEL (reference sequence). The CDR3 region is CASSQDRRVSSYF. As DNA, the CDR3 is TGTGCCAGCAGCCAAGATAGGAGGGTCTCGTCGTACTTC.

This rearrangement joins TRBV29-1 to TRBJ1-1; D not resolved. The length of the CDR3 is 15 residues. The V gene lost 2 bases and the J gene lost 0 bases, with 13 bases spanning the gap. CDR1 and CDR2 from the germline V gene are SQVTM and ANQGSEA. CDR3 nucleotides: TGCAGCGTTGAAACCCCTGTACGGCTGAACACTGAAGCTTTCTTT. It encodes CSVETPVRLNTEAFF.